This note documents a single T cell receptor beta chain sequence. Its target is not known. The length of the CDR3 is 16 residues. Per germline, CDR1 PRHDT and CDR2 FYEKMQ (reference sequence). The V gene lost 6 bases and the J gene lost 3 bases, with 20 bases spanning the gap. The data stem from a study of blood T cells in healthy people across ages. Study-wide results and limits: Across the age range, TCR beta diversity per million T cells fell in a roughly linear way.

Primed by a sample-barcoded 5' primer and a J-beta primer mix, a second PCR proceeded for roughly 6 to 12 cycles. All cDNA molecules were each tagged by a template-switch adaptor with 12 random nucleotides. TCRdb independently ran MiXCR on the 5' RACE reads; one entry per CDR3 protein. In the table there are 700,000 to 850,000 distinct CDR3 sequences, about 37% of which are singletons. This chain uses TRBV13 with TRBJ1-1; D gene uncertain. The sample was blood. This clonotype was obtained from a man in his late teens or twenties in good health. CDR3 loop: CASSAGPTLSDTEAFF. The CDR3 region has the DNA TGTGCCAGCAGTGCCGGTCCGACACTGTCCGACACTGAAGCTTTCTTT.